These 31 T cell receptor beta chains were all obtained from the same sample, sequenced in a study of chemoradiotherapy in HPV16-positive cancers. Libraries were prepared by immunoSEQ multiplex PCR; TCRdb keeps only in-frame clonotypes and omits some of them. The top ten clones hold about a tenth of a sample with more than 8,000 clones, approximately 78% of them seen once. The material was obtained from a patient who underwent chemoradiotherapy. Receptors originate from a human donor with HPV-associated anogenital cancer.

V gene TRBV29-1 combines with J gene TRBJ1-1; maybe TRBD1 (5 bases). The CDR3 is 13 amino acids. Germline assignment: CDR1 SQVTM and CDR2 ANQGSEA. V lost 7 bases to trimming and J lost 0 bases, with 12 bases between them. As DNA, the CDR3 is TGCAGCGCCCTACAGGATTTGAACACTGAAGCTTTCTTT. Translation gives CSALQDLNTEAFF. Full variable domain (remainder filled in from reference TRBV29-1 and TRBJ1-1): SAVISQKPSRDICQRGTSLTIQCQVDSQVTMMFWYRQQPGQSLTLIATANQGSEATYESGFVIDKFPISRPNLTFSTLTVSNMSPEDSSIYLCSALQDLNTEAFFGQGTRLTVV.

This chain connects TRBV7-9 to TRBJ1-5; 7 bases are a match to TRBD1. The germline gives CDR1 SEHNR, CDR2 FQNEAQ (reference sequence). The V gene end was trimmed by 0 bases and the J gene end by 1 base; junction bases not matched to a gene: 3. The CDR3 spans 16 residues. CDR3 nucleotide sequence: TGTGCCAGCAGCTTAGCGGAGGGGGCAAGCAATCAGCCCCAGCATTTT. Its translation: CASSLAEGASNQPQHF.

This chain uses TRBV5-6 with TRBJ1-1; 8 bases fit TRBD1. Germline V gene lookup returns CDR1 SGHDT and CDR2 YYEEEE. The CDR3 length is 15 residues. V was pared by 4 bases and J by 2 bases, with 7 bases of the junction left unmatched. The CDR3 reads CASSVRDRTNTEAFF. Here the CDR3 DNA reads TGTGCCAGCAGCGTAAGGGACAGGACTAACACTGAAGCTTTCTTT.

The V and J genes are TRBV2 and TRBJ2-3, with TRBD2 matching 9 bases. From germline, CDR1 is SNHLY and CDR2 FYNNEI. This CDR3 comprises 12 residues. J lost 12 bases, V lost 6 bases, and 7 bases had no gene match. The chain's CDR3 is CASSQGTSLQYF. The CDR3 nucleotides read TGTGCCAGCAGCCAGGGGACTAGCCTCCAGTATTTT.

The rearrangement links TRBV19 to TRBJ2-7; the match to TRBD1 covers 9 bases. J lost 4 bases, V lost 9 bases, and 10 bases had no gene match. The CDR3 loop spans 14 amino acids. The germline V gene has CDR1 LNHDA and CDR2 SQIVND (reference sequence). In DNA form, the CDR3 reads TGTGCCAGCACCCCGGGACAGGGAGTTTACGAGCAGTACTTC. Protein product: CASTPGQGVYEQYF.

The CDR3 coding sequence is TGTGCTAGTGGTTTGGGCGAATATAGCACAGATACGCAGTATTTT. This sequence encodes CASGLGEYSTDTQYF. This chain uses TRBV12-5 with TRBJ2-3; D gene unclear. The CDR3 length is 15 residues. From germline, CDR1 is LGHNT and CDR2 FRNRAP. V was clipped by 1 base and J by 0 bases, with 8 bases between them. Using reference TRBV12-5 and TRBJ2-3 for the parts outside the CDR3, the full variable domain is DARVTQTPRHKVTEMGQEVTMRCQPILGHNTVFWYRQTMMQGLELLAYFRNRAPLDDSGMPKDRFSAEMPDATLATLKIQPSEPRDSAVYFCASGLGEYSTDTQYFGPGTRLTVL.

The J gene is TRBJ1-6, the V gene TRBV2; 8 bases agree with TRBD1. The V gene's germline CDR1 is SNHLY and CDR2 FYNNEI. V was clipped by 4 bases and J by 7 bases; unmatched bases: 6. This CDR3 is built from 15 residues. The CDR3 bases are TGTGCCAGCAGTGGACAGGGGTTAGAGAATTCACCCCTCCACTTT. Its protein product is CASSGQGLENSPLHF.

The chain links TRBV9 to TRBJ2-1; 13 positions agree with TRBD2. Trimming took 1 base from V and 9 from J; bases not matched to a gene: 13. Germline V gene lookup returns CDR1 SGDLS and CDR2 YYNGEE. This CDR3 has 18 residues. Here the CDR3 DNA reads TGTGCCAGCAGCGTATGGTCCCCTACTAGCGGGGGGGCCTGTGAGCAGTTCTTC. Translation: CASSVWSPTSGGACEQFF.

The J gene is TRBJ2-1, the V gene TRBV7-2; D is possibly TRBD2 (6 bases). Per germline, CDR1 SGHTA and CDR2 FQGNSA. V lost 6 bases and J lost 7, with 22 bases in between. CDR3 length equals 16 residues. CDR3 bases: TGTGCCAGCAGTTCTCCCGCGGGGCTCCCCCAGAATGAGCAGTTCTTC. Protein: CASSSPAGLPQNEQFF.

The rearrangement links TRBV7-8 to TRBJ2-1; weak D call: TRBD1 (6 bases). The CDR3 consists of 15 residues. Trimming left V 2 bases short and J 4 bases short, with 12 bases between. The germline gives CDR1 SGHVS, CDR2 FQNEAQ. CDR3 in amino acids: CASSLQGLQYNEQFF. CDR3 nucleotides: TGTGCCAGCAGCTTACAGGGGTTACAGTACAATGAGCAGTTCTTC.

Turning to this clone: Germline is not matched at one junction end, which may reflect a read error. CDR3 in DNA: TGTGCCAGCAGCCAAGAGGATCGAGAGATCCAGTACTTC. This encodes CASSQEDREIQYF. This sequence joins TRBV16 and TRBJ2-5; D not resolved. Germline values: CDR1 KGHSY, CDR2 FQNENV. This CDR3 has 13 residues.

This chain uses TRBV6-4 with TRBJ2-2; 8 bases match TRBD1. Losses at the gene ends were 4 bases for V and 2 bases for J; bases not matched to a gene: 6. The length of the CDR3 is 16 residues. Germline V gives CDR1 MRHNA, CDR2 SNTAGT. DNA of the CDR3: TGTGCCAGCAGTGCCCGGGGACAGGCCAACACCGGGGAGCTGTTTTTT. Protein sequence: CASSARGQANTGELFF.

The genes are TRBV7-8 and TRBJ1-4, with 7 bases identical to TRBD1. The junction had 8 bases not matched to a gene; V was cut back by 5 bases and J by 5 bases. This CDR3 is 15 amino acids long. Germline V gives CDR1 SGHVS, CDR2 FQNEAQ. CDR3 region: CASSPRGRRNEKLFF. CDR3 nucleotides: TGTGCCAGCAGCCCGAGGGGGCGAAGGAATGAAAAACTGTTTTTT.

This chain joins TRBV6-1 and TRBJ1-5; TRBD1 agrees at 7 bases. The germline V gene has CDR1 MNHNS and CDR2 SASEGT. The CDR3 totals 17 residues. With 3 bases clipped from V and 0 bases from J, the junction kept 8 bases outside the gene matches. In nucleotides, the CDR3 is TGTGCCAGCAGTGACGTTGGGACAGAATATAGCAATCAGCCCCAGCATTTT. Encoded protein: CASSDVGTEYSNQPQHF.

This clone has just a few counts. The V gene is TRBV5-1, the J gene TRBJ2-7; maybe TRBD1 (5 bases). Trimming removed 0 bases from V and 4 bases from J, with 8 bases in between. Germline assignment: CDR1 SGHRS and CDR2 YFSETQ. This CDR3 has 13 amino acids. As DNA, the CDR3 is TGCGCCAGCAGCTTGGTGGGGCGGTACGAGCAGTACTTC. Amino acids: CASSLVGRYEQYF.

The V gene is TRBV5-6, the J gene TRBJ2-3; maybe TRBD2 (5 bases). This CDR3 comprises 15 residues. V dropped 0 bases and J dropped 0 bases, with 8 bases sitting between them. From germline, CDR1 is SGHDT and CDR2 YYEEEE. The CDR3 loop reads CASSLAGESTDTQYF. CDR3 sequence (DNA): TGTGCCAGCAGCTTGGCTGGGGAGAGCACAGATACGCAGTATTTT.

This clone was observed a handful of times. The rearrangement uses TRBV6-9 and TRBJ1-5, with 7 bases lining up with TRBD1. Germline V CDR1 and CDR2: MNHGY, SVAAGI. CDR3 length equals 19 residues. The trim removed 4 bases at V and 2 bases at J, leaving 17 bases unmatched. This chain's CDR3 is CASSSLAQTGDRRNQPQHF. CDR3 DNA sequence: TGTGCCAGCAGTTCTCTAGCCCAAACAGGGGACCGGCGCAATCAGCCCCAGCATTTT.

The chain links TRBV19 to TRBJ2-1; either TRBD1 or TRBD2 may fit D (5 bases each). This CDR3 has 12 amino acids. The V gene's germline CDR1 is LNHDA and CDR2 SQIVND (reference sequence). V lost 6 bases and J 6 bases, leaving 9 bases between the germline ends. The CDR3 spells CASSGTFNEQFF. The CDR3 nucleotides read TGTGCCAGTAGCGGGACCTTCAATGAGCAGTTCTTC.

The chain has TRBV27 and TRBJ2-7; 11 nucleotides align to TRBD1. With 3 bases clipped from V and 3 bases from J, the junction kept 10 bases outside the gene matches. The length of the CDR3 is 17 residues. Germline CDR1 reads MNHEY; CDR2 reads SMNVEV (reference sequence). CDR3 loop: CASSFQPGQGVIYEQYF. The CDR3 nucleotides read TGTGCCAGCAGTTTTCAACCGGGACAGGGGGTGATCTACGAGCAGTACTTC.

This clone has more than one count but fewer than ten. The chain couples TRBV19 to TRBJ1-1; weak D call: TRBD1 (6 bases). CDR1 and CDR2 from the germline V gene are LNHDA and SQIVND (reference sequence). The V end lost 6 bases, the J end lost 4 bases, and 12 bases lay between the germline ends. This CDR3 contains 13 residues. The CDR3 DNA follows: TGTGCCAGTAGCGAAACAGGGCTCACTGAAGCTTTCTTT. This translates into CASSETGLTEAFF.

The rearrangement uses TRBV19 and TRBJ2-4; D gene ambiguous. Germline-derived CDR1 and CDR2 are LNHDA and SQIVND (reference sequence). With 10 bases removed from V and 0 bases from J, the gap between germline ends came to 10 bases. The CDR3 has 13 amino acids. CDR3 DNA sequence: TGTGCCACTAAGGGTTTAGCCAAAAACATTCAGTACTTC. Translation gives CATKGLAKNIQYF.

In its sample, this clone was seen once. The chain recombines TRBV7-9 with TRBJ1-2; D is undetermined. V was clipped by 1 base and J by 4 bases, with 10 bases between them. The germline gives CDR1 SEHNR, CDR2 FQNEAQ (reference sequence). This CDR3 region has 14 residues. The CDR3 reads CASSLEVVSYGYTF. For the CDR3, the DNA is TGTGCCAGCAGCTTAGAGGTCGTGAGCTATGGCTACACCTTC.

The J gene is TRBJ1-3, the V gene TRBV4-3; D is uncertain. This CDR3 has 14 amino acids. Germline V CDR1 and CDR2: LGHNA, YSLEER. V shed 3 bases and J shed 8 bases, with 14 bases lying between them. The CDR3 reads CASSQSVSADTIYF. The CDR3 DNA is TGCGCCAGCAGCCAGTCGGTCTCCGCGGACACCATATATTTT.

The chain couples TRBV7-8 to TRBJ2-5, with TRBD2 as a possible D gene (6 bases). The CDR3 covers 15 residues. Germline loops: CDR1 SGHVS, CDR2 FQNEAQ. The V and J ends lost 1 base and 5 bases respectively, with 14 bases between them. In nucleotides, the CDR3 is TGTGCCAGCAGCTTAGTTCTAGGGGCGGGGGAGACCCAGTACTTC. Its translation is CASSLVLGAGETQYF.

CDR3 region: CASRGTGDMVTF. CDR3 sequence (DNA): TGTGCCAGCAGGGGGACAGGGGATATGGTCACCTTC. The V gene is TRBV6-5, the J gene TRBJ1-2; 10 positions agree with TRBD1. The V and J ends lost 6 bases and 13 bases, in that order; junction bases with no gene match: 8. The CDR3 is 12 residues long. In germline, CDR1 is MNHEY, CDR2 SVGAGI.

In its sample, this clone was seen a few times. The genes are TRBV4-2 and TRBJ2-2; 8 nucleotides align to TRBD2. CDR1 and CDR2 from the germline V gene are LGHNA and YNFKEQ. V lost 4 bases to trimming and J lost 7 bases; unmatched junction nucleotides: 8. This CDR3 is built from 15 residues. CDR3 in amino acids: CASSPQSGGNGELFF. CDR3 sequence (DNA): TGTGCCAGCAGCCCCCAAAGCGGGGGAAACGGGGAGCTGTTTTTT.

This chain links TRBV11-2 with TRBJ2-5, with D unresolved. Trimming stripped 2 bases from V and 5 bases from J, with 12 bases between. Germline assignment: CDR1 SGHAT and CDR2 FQNNGV. This CDR3 spans 14 amino acids. The CDR3 coding sequence is TGTGCCAGCAGCTTATCTTGGTCCGTGGAGACCCAGTACTTC. Translation gives CASSLSWSVETQYF.

This clone occurred once. The CDR3 region is CASSLIGAKNIQYF. The DNA of the CDR3 is TGTGCCAGCAGTTTGATCGGGGCCAAAAACATTCAGTACTTC. The chain links TRBV28 to TRBJ2-4, with D hard to call. The CDR3 is 14 residues long. The germline V and J ends were trimmed by 3 bases and 1 base, with 7 bases remaining between them. Per germline, CDR1 MDHEN and CDR2 SYDVKM.

The chain links TRBV15 to TRBJ1-2, with D maybe TRBD1 (6 bases). V lost 1 base to trimming and J lost 8 bases, with 11 bases between them. Germline V CDR1 and CDR2: LNHNV, YYDKDF (reference sequence). The CDR3 loop spans 13 amino acids. The CDR3 coding sequence is TGTGCCACCAGCAGAGTCACAGGGTGGGGCTACACCTTC. Amino acids: CATSRVTGWGYTF.

The chain carries TRBV28 and TRBJ2-7, with 9 bases fitting TRBD1. With V trimmed by 6 bases and J by 2 bases, 17 bases remained unmatched. CDR3 length: 18 residues. CDR1 is MDHEN, CDR2 SYDVKM, per germline. The CDR3 nucleotides are TGTGCCAGCAGCCCTATATACGAGGACAGGGGTGGCCCCTACGAGCAGTACTTC. Translated: CASSPIYEDRGGPYEQYF.

This rearrangement joins TRBV6-6 to TRBJ1-3; the D gene is possibly TRBD1 (6 bases). Germline lookup yields CDR1 MNHNY and CDR2 SVGAGI (reference sequence). Trimming stripped 7 bases from V and 8 bases from J, with 24 bases between. This CDR3 region has 16 residues. CDR3: CASTMTRGGLGDTIYF. The CDR3 DNA reads as TGTGCCAGCACCATGACTCGGGGGGGGCTTGGGGACACCATATATTTT.